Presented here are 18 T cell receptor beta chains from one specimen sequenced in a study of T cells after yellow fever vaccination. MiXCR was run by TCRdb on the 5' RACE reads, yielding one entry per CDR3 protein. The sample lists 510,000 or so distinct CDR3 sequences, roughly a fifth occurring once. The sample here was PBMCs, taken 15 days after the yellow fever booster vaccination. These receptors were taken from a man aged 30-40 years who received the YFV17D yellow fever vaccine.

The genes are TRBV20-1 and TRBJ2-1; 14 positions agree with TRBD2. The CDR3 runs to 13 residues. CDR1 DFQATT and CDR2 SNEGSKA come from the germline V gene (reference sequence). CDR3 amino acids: CSAGLAGAGEQFF. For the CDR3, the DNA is TGCAGCGCGGGACTAGCGGGAGCGGGTGAGCAGTTCTTC.

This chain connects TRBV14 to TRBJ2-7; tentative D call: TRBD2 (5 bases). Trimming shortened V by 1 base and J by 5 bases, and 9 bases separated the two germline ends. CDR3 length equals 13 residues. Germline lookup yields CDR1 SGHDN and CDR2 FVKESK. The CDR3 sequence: CASSQGLSNEQYF. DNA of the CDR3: TGTGCCAGCAGCCAAGGACTATCAAACGAGCAGTACTTC.

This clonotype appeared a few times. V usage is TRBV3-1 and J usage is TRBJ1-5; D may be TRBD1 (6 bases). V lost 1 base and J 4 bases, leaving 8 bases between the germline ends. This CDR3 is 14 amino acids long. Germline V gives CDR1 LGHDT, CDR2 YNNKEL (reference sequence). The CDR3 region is CASSQAGANQPQHF. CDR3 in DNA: TGTGCCAGCAGCCAAGCAGGGGCAAATCAGCCCCAGCATTTT.

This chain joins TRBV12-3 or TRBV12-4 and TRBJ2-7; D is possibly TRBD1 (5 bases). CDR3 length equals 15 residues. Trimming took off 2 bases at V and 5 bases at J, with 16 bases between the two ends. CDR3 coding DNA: TGTGCCAGCAGTTTATGGACAACTCTGGTCGACGAGCAGTACTTC. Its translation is CASSLWTTLVDEQYF.

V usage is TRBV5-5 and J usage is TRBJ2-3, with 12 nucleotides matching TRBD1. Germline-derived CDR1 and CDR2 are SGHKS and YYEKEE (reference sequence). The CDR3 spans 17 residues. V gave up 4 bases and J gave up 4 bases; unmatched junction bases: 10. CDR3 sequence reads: CASSPQPGQGAADTQYF. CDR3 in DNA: TGTGCCAGCAGCCCTCAACCGGGACAGGGGGCCGCAGATACGCAGTATTTT.

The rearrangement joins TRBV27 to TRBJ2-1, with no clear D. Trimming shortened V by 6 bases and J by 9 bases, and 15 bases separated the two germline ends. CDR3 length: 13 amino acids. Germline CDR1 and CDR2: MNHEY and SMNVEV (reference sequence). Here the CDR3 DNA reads TGTGCCAGCAGCTTTACCTCTCGGGTTGAGCAGTTCTTC. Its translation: CASSFTSRVEQFF.

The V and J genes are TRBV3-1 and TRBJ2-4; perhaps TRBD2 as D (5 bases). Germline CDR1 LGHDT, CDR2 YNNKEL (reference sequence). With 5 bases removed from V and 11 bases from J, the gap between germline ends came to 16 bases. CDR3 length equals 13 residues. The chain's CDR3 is CASSSFLGLFQYF. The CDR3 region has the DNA TGTGCCAGCAGCTCCTTCTTAGGACTTTTTCAGTACTTC. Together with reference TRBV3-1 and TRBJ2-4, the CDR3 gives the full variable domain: DTAVSQTPKYLVTQMGNDKSIKCEQNLGHDTMYWYKQDSKKFLKIMFSYNNKELIINETVPNRFSPKSPDKAHLNLHINSLELGDSAVYFCASSSFLGLFQYFGAGTRLSVL.

CDR3 DNA sequence: TGCGCCAGCAGCACACTTCCAGGGACCTACAATGAGCAGTTCTTC. It specifies CASSTLPGTYNEQFF. The rearrangement uses TRBV5-1 and TRBJ2-1; a possible D gene is TRBD1 (5 bases). Trimming removed 4 bases from V and 2 bases from J, with 13 bases in between. Germline values: CDR1 SGHRS, CDR2 YFSETQ. The CDR3 covers 15 residues.

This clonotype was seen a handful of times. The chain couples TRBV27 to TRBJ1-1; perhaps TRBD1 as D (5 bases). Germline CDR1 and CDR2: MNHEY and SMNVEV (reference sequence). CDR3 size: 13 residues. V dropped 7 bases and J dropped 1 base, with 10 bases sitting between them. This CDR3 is CASNKGTNTEAFF. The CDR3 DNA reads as TGTGCCAGCAACAAGGGGACGAACACTGAAGCTTTCTTT.

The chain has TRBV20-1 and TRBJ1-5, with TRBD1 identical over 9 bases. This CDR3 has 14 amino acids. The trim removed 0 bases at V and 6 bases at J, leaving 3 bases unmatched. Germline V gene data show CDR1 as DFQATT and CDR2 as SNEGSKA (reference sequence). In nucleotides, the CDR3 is TGCAGTGCTAGAGAGGGACAGGGATTTCAGCCCCAGCATTTT. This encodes CSAREGQGFQPQHF.

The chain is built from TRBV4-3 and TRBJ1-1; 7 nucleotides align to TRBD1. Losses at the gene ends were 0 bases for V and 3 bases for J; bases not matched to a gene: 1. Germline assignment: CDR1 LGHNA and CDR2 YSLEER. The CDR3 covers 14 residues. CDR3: CASSQDQGDTEAFF. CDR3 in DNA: TGCGCCAGCAGCCAAGATCAGGGGGACACTGAAGCTTTCTTT.

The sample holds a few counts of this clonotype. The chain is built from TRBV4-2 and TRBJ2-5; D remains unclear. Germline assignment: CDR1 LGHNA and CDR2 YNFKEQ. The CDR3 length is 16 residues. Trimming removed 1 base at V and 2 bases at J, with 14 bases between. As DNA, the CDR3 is TGTGCCAGCAGCCAAGTCCCAGCAGACTTTCAAGAGACCCAGTACTTC. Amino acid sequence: CASSQVPADFQETQYF.

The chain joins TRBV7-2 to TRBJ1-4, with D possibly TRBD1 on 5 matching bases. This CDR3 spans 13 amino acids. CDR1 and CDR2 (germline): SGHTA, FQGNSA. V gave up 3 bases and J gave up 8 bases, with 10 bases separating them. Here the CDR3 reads CASSFTWGEKLFF. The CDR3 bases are TGTGCCAGCAGCTTCACTTGGGGGGAAAAACTGTTTTTT.

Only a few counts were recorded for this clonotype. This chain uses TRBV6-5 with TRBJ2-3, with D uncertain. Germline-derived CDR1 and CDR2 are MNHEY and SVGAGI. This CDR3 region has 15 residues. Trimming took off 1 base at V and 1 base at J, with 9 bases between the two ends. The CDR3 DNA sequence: TGTGCCAGCAGTTACTATAGTTTCGGCACAGATACGCAGTATTTT. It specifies CASSYYSFGTDTQYF.

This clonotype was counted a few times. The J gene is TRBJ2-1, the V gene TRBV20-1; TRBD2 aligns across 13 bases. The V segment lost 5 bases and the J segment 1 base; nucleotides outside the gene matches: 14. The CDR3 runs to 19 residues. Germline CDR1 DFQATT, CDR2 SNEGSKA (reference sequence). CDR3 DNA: TGCAGTGCTTCCACCCAACTAGCGGGAGGGCCAACGTCCTACAATGAGCAGTTCTTC. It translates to CSASTQLAGGPTSYNEQFF.

For the CDR3, the DNA is TGTGCCAGCAGGAGCCCGGGACTAGCCCTCAATGAGCAGTTCTTC. This codes for CASRSPGLALNEQFF. The J gene is TRBJ2-1, the V gene TRBV7-2; 9 nucleotides line up with TRBD2. This CDR3 is 15 amino acids long. The V gene's germline CDR1 is SGHTA and CDR2 FQGNSA. With 6 bases clipped from V and 6 bases from J, the junction kept 9 bases outside the gene matches.

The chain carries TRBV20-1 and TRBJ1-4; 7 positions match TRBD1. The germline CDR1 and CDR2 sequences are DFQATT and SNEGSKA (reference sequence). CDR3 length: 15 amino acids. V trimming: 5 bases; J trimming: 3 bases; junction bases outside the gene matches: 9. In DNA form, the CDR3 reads TGCAGTGCTGCCCCAACCACAGGGGCTAATGAAAAACTGTTTTTT. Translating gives CSAAPTTGANEKLFF.

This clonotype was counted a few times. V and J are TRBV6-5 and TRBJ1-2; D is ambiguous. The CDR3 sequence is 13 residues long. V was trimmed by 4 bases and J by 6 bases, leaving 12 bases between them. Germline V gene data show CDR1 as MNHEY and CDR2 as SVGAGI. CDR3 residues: CASSSPNSDGYTF. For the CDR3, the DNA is TGTGCCAGCAGTTCTCCGAACTCGGATGGCTACACCTTC.